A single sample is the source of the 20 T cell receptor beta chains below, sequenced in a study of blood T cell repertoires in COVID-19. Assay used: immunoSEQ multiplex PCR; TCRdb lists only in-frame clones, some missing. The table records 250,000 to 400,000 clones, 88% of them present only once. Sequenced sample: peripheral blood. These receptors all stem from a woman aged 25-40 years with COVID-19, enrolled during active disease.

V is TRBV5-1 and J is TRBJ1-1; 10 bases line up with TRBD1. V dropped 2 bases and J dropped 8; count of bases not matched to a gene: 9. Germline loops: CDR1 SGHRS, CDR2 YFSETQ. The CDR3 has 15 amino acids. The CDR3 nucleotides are TGCGCCAGCAGCTTAGCGACAGGGGGCGTTAACGAAGCTTTCTTT. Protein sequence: CASSLATGGVNEAFF.

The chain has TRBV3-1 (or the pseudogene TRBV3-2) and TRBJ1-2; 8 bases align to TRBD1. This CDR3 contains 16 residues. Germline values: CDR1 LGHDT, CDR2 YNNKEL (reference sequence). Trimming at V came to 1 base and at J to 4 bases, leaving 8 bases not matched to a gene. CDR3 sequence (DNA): TGTGCCAGCAGCCAAGTCCCGACAGGGGCAAGCTATGGCTACACCTTC. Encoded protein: CASSQVPTGASYGYTF.

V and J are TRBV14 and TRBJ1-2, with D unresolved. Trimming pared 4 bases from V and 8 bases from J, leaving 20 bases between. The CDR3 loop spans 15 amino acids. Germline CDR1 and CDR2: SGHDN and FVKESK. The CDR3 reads CASSLLRAGHGGYTF. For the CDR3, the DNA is TGTGCCAGCAGCCTCCTAAGAGCAGGCCATGGGGGCTACACCTTC.

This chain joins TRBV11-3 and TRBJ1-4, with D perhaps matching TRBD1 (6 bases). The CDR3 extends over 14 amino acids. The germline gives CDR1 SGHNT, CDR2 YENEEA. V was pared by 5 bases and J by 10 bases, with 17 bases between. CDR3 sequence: CASSQQGVRRKLFF. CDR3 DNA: TGTGCCAGCAGCCAACAGGGAGTCCGCCGAAAACTGTTTTTT. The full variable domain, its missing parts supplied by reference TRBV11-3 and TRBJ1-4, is EAGVVQSPRYKIIEKKQPVAFWCNPISGHNTLYWYLQNLGQGPELLIRYENEEAVDDSQLPKDRFSAERLKGVDSTLKIQPAELGDSAVYLCASSQQGVRRKLFFGSGTQLSVL.

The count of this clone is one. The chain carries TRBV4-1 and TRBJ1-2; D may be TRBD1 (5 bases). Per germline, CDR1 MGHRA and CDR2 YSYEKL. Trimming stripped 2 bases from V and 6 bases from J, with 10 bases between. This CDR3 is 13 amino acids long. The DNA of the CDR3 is TGCGCCAGCAGCCAACCTTTACAGGATGGCTACACCTTC. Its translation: CASSQPLQDGYTF.

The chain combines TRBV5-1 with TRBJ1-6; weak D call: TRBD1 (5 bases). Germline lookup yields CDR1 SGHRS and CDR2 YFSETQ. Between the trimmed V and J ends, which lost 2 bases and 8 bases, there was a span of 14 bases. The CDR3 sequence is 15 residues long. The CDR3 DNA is TGCGCCAGCAGCTTCGCAGGTTCCAGGGATTCACCCCTCCACTTT. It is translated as CASSFAGSRDSPLHF.

The CDR3: CASGRDRTDTQYF. The DNA of the CDR3 is TGTGCCAGCGGGCGGGACCGCACAGATACGCAGTATTTT. The J gene is TRBJ2-3, the V gene TRBV16; the D gene is possibly TRBD2 (6 bases). The CDR3 is 13 amino acids. Germline CDR1 KGHSY, CDR2 FQNENV. The V gene lost 8 bases and the J gene lost 1 base, with 10 bases spanning the gap. The full variable domain, completed using reference TRBV16 and TRBJ2-3, is GEEVAQTPKHLVRGEGQKAKLYCAPIKGHSYVFWYQQVLKNEFKFLISFQNENVFDETGMPKERFSAKCLPNSPCSLEIQATKLEDSAVYFCASGRDRTDTQYFGPGTRLTVL.

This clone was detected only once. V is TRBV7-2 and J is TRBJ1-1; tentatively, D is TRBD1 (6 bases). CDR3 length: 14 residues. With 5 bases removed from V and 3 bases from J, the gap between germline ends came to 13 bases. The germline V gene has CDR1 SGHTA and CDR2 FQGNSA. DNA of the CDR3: TGTGCCAGCAGCAAACAGGGTTGGGACACTGAAGCTTTCTTT. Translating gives CASSKQGWDTEAFF.

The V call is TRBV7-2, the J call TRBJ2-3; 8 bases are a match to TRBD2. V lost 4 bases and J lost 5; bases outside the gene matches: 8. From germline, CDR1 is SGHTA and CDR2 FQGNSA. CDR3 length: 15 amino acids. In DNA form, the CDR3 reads TGTGCCAGCAGCTCCGGGGGGGCCGGGGGAGATACGCAGTATTTT. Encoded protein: CASSSGGAGGDTQYF.

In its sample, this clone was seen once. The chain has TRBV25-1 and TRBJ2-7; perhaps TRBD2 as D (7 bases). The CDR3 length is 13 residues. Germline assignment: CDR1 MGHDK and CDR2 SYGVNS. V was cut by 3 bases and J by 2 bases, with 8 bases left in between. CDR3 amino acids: CASSERGPYEQYF. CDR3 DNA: TGTGCCAGCAGTGAGCGGGGGCCCTACGAGCAGTACTTC.

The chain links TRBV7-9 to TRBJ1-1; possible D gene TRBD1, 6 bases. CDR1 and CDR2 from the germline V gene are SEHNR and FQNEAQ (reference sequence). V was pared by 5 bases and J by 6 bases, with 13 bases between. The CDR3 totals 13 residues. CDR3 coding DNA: TGTGCCAGCAGCACAGGGCTTTTGGCTGAAGCTTTCTTT. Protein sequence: CASSTGLLAEAFF. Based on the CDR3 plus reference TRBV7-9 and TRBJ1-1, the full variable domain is DTGVSQNPRHKITKRGQNVTFRCDPISEHNRLYWYRQTLGQGPEFLTYFQNEAQLEKSRLLSDRFSAERPKGSFSTLEIQRTEQGDSAMYLCASSTGLLAEAFFGQGTRLTVV.

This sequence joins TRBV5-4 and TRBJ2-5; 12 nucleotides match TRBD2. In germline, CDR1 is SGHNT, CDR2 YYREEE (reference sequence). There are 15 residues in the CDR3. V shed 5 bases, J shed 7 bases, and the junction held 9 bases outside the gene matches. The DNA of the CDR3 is TGTGCCAGCAGTTTGACTAGCGGGGGCCTGCCGACCCAGTACTTC. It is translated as CASSLTSGGLPTQYF. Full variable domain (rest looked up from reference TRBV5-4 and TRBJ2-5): ETGVTQSPTHLIKTRGQQVTLRCSSQSGHNTVSWYQQALGQGPQFIFQYYREEENGRGNFPPRFSGLQFPNYSSELNVNALELDDSALYLCASSLTSGGLPTQYFGPGTRLLVL.

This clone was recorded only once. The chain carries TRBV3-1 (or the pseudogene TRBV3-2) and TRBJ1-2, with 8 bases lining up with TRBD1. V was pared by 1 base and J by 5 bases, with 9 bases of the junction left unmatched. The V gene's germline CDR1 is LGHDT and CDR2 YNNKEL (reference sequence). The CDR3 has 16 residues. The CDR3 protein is CASSQVRDRGIYGYTF. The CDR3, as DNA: TGTGCCAGCAGCCAAGTACGCGACAGGGGTATTTATGGCTACACCTTC.

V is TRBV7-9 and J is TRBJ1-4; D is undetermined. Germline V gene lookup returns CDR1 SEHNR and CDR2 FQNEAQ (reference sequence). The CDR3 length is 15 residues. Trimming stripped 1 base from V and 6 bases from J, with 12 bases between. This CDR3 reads CASSLGILHYEKLFF. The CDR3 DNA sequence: TGTGCCAGCAGCTTAGGTATCCTTCACTATGAAAAACTGTTTTTT.

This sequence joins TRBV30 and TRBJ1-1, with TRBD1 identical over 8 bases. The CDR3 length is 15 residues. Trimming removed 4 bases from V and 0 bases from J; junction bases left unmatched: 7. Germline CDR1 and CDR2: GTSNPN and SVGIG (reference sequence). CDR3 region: CAWKTGVIMNTEAFF. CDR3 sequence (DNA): TGTGCCTGGAAGACAGGGGTTATTATGAACACTGAAGCTTTCTTT.

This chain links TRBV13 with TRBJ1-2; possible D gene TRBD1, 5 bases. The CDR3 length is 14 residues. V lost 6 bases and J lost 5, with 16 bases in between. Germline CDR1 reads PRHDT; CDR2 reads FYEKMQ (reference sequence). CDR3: CASSDPRGLYGYTF. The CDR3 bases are TGTGCCAGCAGTGACCCCCGGGGACTGTATGGCTACACCTTC.

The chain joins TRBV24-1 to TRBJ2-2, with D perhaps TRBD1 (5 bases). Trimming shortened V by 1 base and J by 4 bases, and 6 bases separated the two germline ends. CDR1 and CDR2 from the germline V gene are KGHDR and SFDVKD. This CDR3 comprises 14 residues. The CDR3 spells CATSDLGATGELFF. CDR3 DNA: TGTGCCACCAGTGATTTAGGGGCCACCGGGGAGCTGTTTTTT.

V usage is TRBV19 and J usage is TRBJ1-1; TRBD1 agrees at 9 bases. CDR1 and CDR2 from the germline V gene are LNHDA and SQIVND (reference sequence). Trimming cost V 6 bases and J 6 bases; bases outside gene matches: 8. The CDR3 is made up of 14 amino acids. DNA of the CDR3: TGTGCCAGTAGCCGGACAGGGGAGACGGCTGAAGCTTTCTTT. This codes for CASSRTGETAEAFF. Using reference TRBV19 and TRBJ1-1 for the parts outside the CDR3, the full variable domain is DGGITQSPKYLFRKEGQNVTLSCEQNLNHDAMYWYRQDPGQGLRLIYYSQIVNDFQKGDIAEGYSVSREKKESFPLTVTSAQKNPTAFYLCASSRTGETAEAFFGQGTRLTVV.

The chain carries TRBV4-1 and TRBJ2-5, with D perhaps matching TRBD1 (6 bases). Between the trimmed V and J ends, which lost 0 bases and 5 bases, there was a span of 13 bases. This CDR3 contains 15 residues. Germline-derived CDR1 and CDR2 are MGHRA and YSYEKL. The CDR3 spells CASSQDPGVRETQYF. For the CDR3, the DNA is TGCGCCAGCAGCCAAGATCCAGGGGTGAGGGAGACCCAGTACTTC.

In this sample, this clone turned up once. CDR3 nucleotide sequence: TGTGCCAGCAGTTTAGGGGGGCCTCGGCAGTACTTC. Amino acid sequence: CASSLGGPRQYF. This chain links TRBV12-3 or TRBV12-4 with TRBJ2-7; D possibly corresponds to TRBD1 (6 bases). The CDR3 loop spans 12 amino acids. The V gene lost 1 base and the J gene lost 9 bases, with 10 bases spanning the gap.